The 26 T cell receptor beta chains below were found in one sample sequenced in a study of T-cell memory formation after mild COVID-19. TCRdb called the 5' RACE reads again in MiXCR, with one record for every CDR3 protein. The data show about 340,000 distinct CDR3 sequences, over 10% seen once. The sample comprised PBMCs or a T cell subset sorted from them (not recorded which). The source of these receptors is a man in his late teens or twenties who had mild COVID-19 (a few samples of this study predate the infection). Cell type and time point are not known.

The chain has TRBV7-3 and TRBJ1-1; unclear D gene. Trimming took off 5 bases at V and 1 base at J, with 8 bases between the two ends. Germline V gene lookup returns CDR1 SGHTA and CDR2 FQGTGA. This CDR3 has 13 amino acids. The CDR3 loop is CASSPRANTEAFF. CDR3 in DNA: TGTGCCAGCAGCCCACGGGCGAACACTGAAGCTTTCTTT.

This clonotype was seen a few times. The chain has TRBV7-8 and TRBJ2-7; D might be TRBD1 (5 bases). CDR1 and CDR2 from the germline V gene are SGHVS and FQNEAQ. This CDR3 has 11 residues. Trimming pared 1 base from V and 9 bases from J, leaving 7 bases between. CDR3 residues: CASSLVGVQYV. The DNA of the CDR3 is TGTGCCAGCAGCTTAGTAGGGGTGCAGTACGTC.

This clonotype was picked up a small number of times. V and J are TRBV3-1 and TRBJ2-7, with D tentatively TRBD1 (5 bases). There are 14 residues in the CDR3. V shed 3 bases and J shed 7 bases, with 16 bases lying between them. Germline V gene data show CDR1 as LGHDT and CDR2 as YNNKEL (reference sequence). For the CDR3, the DNA is TGTGCCAGCAGCCAGGAGTCAGGGCCCAAGGAGCAGTACTTC. Translating it yields CASSQESGPKEQYF.

The rearrangement joins TRBV18 to TRBJ1-5; D ambiguous. Germline V lookup: CDR1 KGHSH, CDR2 LQKENI. V lost 3 bases and J 4 bases, leaving 13 bases between the germline ends. The CDR3 consists of 15 residues. The CDR3 DNA reads TGTGCCAGCTCACCTATTGCGGGAACGAATCAGCCCCAGCATTTT. It specifies CASSPIAGTNQPQHF.

About this clonotype itself: One end of the junction does not line up with germline, which may come from a read error. The chain uses TRBV6-6 and TRBJ1-1; D is possibly TRBD1 (6 bases). Germline values: CDR1 MNHNY, CDR2 SVGAGI (reference sequence). The CDR3 extends over 17 amino acids. For the CDR3, the DNA is TGTGCCAGCAGTTACTCCCGGGGCCCCACAGGGAACCCTGAAGCTTTCTTT. This sequence encodes CASSYSRGPTGNPEAFF.

The rearrangement links TRBV28 to TRBJ2-7, with TRBD1 matching over 11 bases. The CDR3 contains 16 residues. Germline CDR1 MDHEN, CDR2 SYDVKM. J was trimmed by 1 base and V by 3 bases; bases with no gene match: 5. CDR3 in DNA: TGTGCCAGCAGTTTGGCGGGACAGGGGGTTTCCTACGAGCAGTACGTC. This sequence encodes CASSLAGQGVSYEQYV.

The sample holds many counts of this clonotype. This chain joins TRBV5-1 and TRBJ2-5; D may be TRBD1 (5 bases). V was clipped by 2 bases and J by 1 base, with 6 bases between them. CDR3 length: 13 amino acids. Germline V CDR1 and CDR2: SGHRS, YFSETQ. CDR3 sequence: CASSLQVQETQYF. The CDR3 coding sequence is TGCGCCAGCAGCTTACAGGTCCAAGAGACCCAGTACTTC.

This clonotype was seen repeatedly, ten times or more. The chain uses TRBV18 and TRBJ2-5, with 12 bases aligning to TRBD2. V dropped 3 bases and J dropped 0; count of bases not matched to a gene: 2. The length of the CDR3 is 16 residues. Germline CDR1 KGHSH, CDR2 LQKENI. CDR3 bases: TGTGCCAGCTCACCCGGACTAGCGGGGAACCAAGAGACCCAGTACTTC. Encoded protein: CASSPGLAGNQETQYF. Full variable domain (outside the CDR3, taken from reference TRBV18 and TRBJ2-5): NAGVMQNPRHLVRRRGQEARLRCSPMKGHSHVYWYRQLPEEGLKFMVYLQKENIIDESGMPKERFSAEFPKEGPSILRIQQVVRGDSAAYFCASSPGLAGNQETQYFGPGTRLLVL.

The chain carries TRBV6-2 or TRBV6-3 and TRBJ2-7; 7 positions agree with TRBD2. Looked up from germline, CDR1 is MNHEY and CDR2 is SVGEGT. The CDR3 has 15 residues. J gave up 0 bases and V 8 bases, and 10 bases lay outside the gene matches. CDR3 residues: CASSRPRGDSYEQYF. In DNA form, the CDR3 reads TGTGCCAGCTCTCGGCCCCGGGGGGACTCCTACGAGCAGTACTTC.

V gene TRBV20-1 combines with J gene TRBJ2-7, with TRBD1 matching 8 bases. Trimming removed 5 bases from V and 3 bases from J; junction bases left unmatched: 9. CDR1 DFQATT and CDR2 SNEGSKA come from the germline V gene (reference sequence). This CDR3 contains 14 residues. The CDR3 reads CSAADRGRNYEQYF. For the CDR3, the DNA is TGCAGTGCTGCAGACAGGGGTCGTAACTACGAGCAGTACTTC.

This clonotype was counted a few times. V gene TRBV6-2 or TRBV6-3 combines with J gene TRBJ2-1, with a possible D match to TRBD1 (5 bases). V was cut by 2 bases and J by 6 bases, with 11 bases left in between. CDR3 size: 14 residues. CDR1 is MNHEY and CDR2 is SVGEGT in the germline V gene. CDR3 residues: CASSYVQAINEQFF. The CDR3 nucleotides are TGTGCCAGCAGTTACGTACAGGCAATCAATGAGCAGTTCTTC.

This chain uses TRBV7-9 with TRBJ2-7, with D perhaps TRBD1 or TRBD2 (5 bases each). Per the germline V gene, CDR1 is SEHNR and CDR2 is FQNEAQ (reference sequence). The V end lost 0 bases, the J end lost 6 bases, and 15 bases lay between the germline ends. The length of the CDR3 is 15 residues. The CDR3 spells CASSLALDGAGEQYV. CDR3 bases: TGTGCCAGCAGCTTAGCGCTTGATGGGGCGGGCGAGCAGTACGTC.

This clonotype showed up many times. The chain employs TRBV20-1 and TRBJ2-4; no definite D call. V was trimmed by 5 bases and J by 0 bases, leaving 8 bases between them. CDR3 length: 13 amino acids. The germline V gene encodes CDR1 DFQATT and CDR2 SNEGSKA (reference sequence). CDR3 nucleotides: TGCAGTGCTTCCGCTTTAGCCAAAAACATTCAGTACTTC. It encodes CSASALAKNIQYF.

The chain links TRBV12-3 or TRBV12-4 to TRBJ2-7; a weak D match, TRBD2 (6 bases). V lost 3 bases to trimming and J lost 6 bases, with 15 bases between them. CDR3 length equals 14 residues. The CDR3 DNA follows: TGTGCCAGCAGTTTGGCGGCGGGGCTCACCGAGCAGTACTTC. Amino acids: CASSLAAGLTEQYF.

This clonotype was recorded many times. This chain joins TRBV10-3 and TRBJ2-7; D is unclear. Deletions cut 10 bases from V and 0 bases from J, with 19 bases between. The CDR3 contains 15 residues. Germline V gene data show CDR1 as ENHRY and CDR2 as SYGVKD. The CDR3 nucleotides are TGTGCCAGCTCGCTCGGACCCAGGAGCTCCTACGAGCAGTACGTC. It is translated as CASSLGPRSSYEQYV.

This clonotype was recorded a few times. This rearrangement joins TRBV7-2 to TRBJ1-5; D unresolved. The V end lost 5 bases, the J end lost 8 bases, and 13 bases lay between the germline ends. The CDR3 consists of 13 residues. Germline V CDR1 and CDR2: SGHTA, FQGNSA. DNA for the CDR3: TGTGCCAGCAGCCCCCCGGGCTGGGAGCCCCAGCATTTT. It encodes CASSPPGWEPQHF.

The J gene is TRBJ2-3, the V gene TRBV11-2; D may be TRBD2 (6 bases). Trimming shortened V by 1 base and J by 2 bases, and 13 bases separated the two germline ends. Looked up from germline, CDR1 is SGHAT and CDR2 is FQNNGV. CDR3 length: 16 amino acids. CDR3 sequence reads: CASSLGTSRDTDTQYF. The CDR3 DNA reads TGTGCCAGCAGCTTAGGCACTAGCCGAGACACAGATACGCAGTATTTT.

This clonotype was found many times. The chain links TRBV12-3 or TRBV12-4 to TRBJ2-1, with D perhaps matching TRBD2 (5 bases). There are 13 residues in the CDR3. Deletions cut 6 bases from V and 5 bases from J, with 11 bases between. The CDR3 reads CASSPGFNNEQFF. In nucleotides, the CDR3 is TGTGCCAGCAGCCCGGGGTTCAACAATGAGCAGTTCTTC.

Points on this clonotype: It may be a read error: a sequence one base away is much more abundant. The genes are TRBV6-5 and TRBJ1-5, with 7 bases identical to TRBD1. The CDR3 runs to 14 residues. V lost 6 bases and J lost 2; bases outside the gene matches: 4. Germline CDR1 MNHEY, CDR2 SVGAGI. The CDR3 is CASRLDRGNQPQHF. In DNA form, the CDR3 reads TGTGCCAGCAGACTCGACAGGGGCAATCAGCCCCAGCATTTT.

V gene TRBV20-1 combines with J gene TRBJ1-5, with a possible D match to TRBD1 (5 bases). The germline V gene encodes CDR1 DFQATT and CDR2 SNEGSKA (reference sequence). Trimming shortened V by 4 bases and J by 1 base, and 17 bases separated the two germline ends. The CDR3 length is 16 residues. CDR3 sequence reads: CSANTYGGVSNQPQHF. The CDR3 DNA reads as TGCAGTGCTAACACTTACGGAGGGGTCAGCAATCAGCCCCAGCATTTT.

This clonotype was seen a handful of times. The V gene is TRBV5-1, the J gene TRBJ2-3; the match to TRBD2 covers 8 bases. V dropped 3 bases and J dropped 5; count of bases not matched to a gene: 11. CDR1 and CDR2 from the germline V gene are SGHRS and YFSETQ. This CDR3 contains 16 residues. The CDR3 DNA is TGCGCCAGCAGCTGGGAGACTAGCGCTATGGGAGATACGCAGTATTTT. It translates to CASSWETSAMGDTQYF.

This clonotype was seen only a few times. This chain uses TRBV7-2 with TRBJ2-6; D gene ambiguous. Per the germline V gene, CDR1 is SGHTA and CDR2 is FQGNSA. V was pared by 5 bases and J by 0 bases, with 14 bases between. The CDR3 extends over 17 amino acids. CDR3 protein: CASSGEGIGSGANVLTF. The CDR3 DNA reads as TGTGCCAGCAGCGGAGAAGGGATTGGCTCTGGGGCCAACGTCCTGACTTTC.

This clonotype came up many times. V usage is TRBV4-2 and J usage is TRBJ2-1; the match to TRBD2 covers 7 bases. CDR1 LGHNA and CDR2 YNFKEQ come from the germline V gene. V lost 8 bases to trimming and J lost 5 bases; unmatched junction nucleotides: 9. The CDR3 sequence is 14 residues long. The CDR3 coding sequence is TGTGCCAGCGGGGAGCGGGGACCGAACAATGAGCAGTTCTTC. Its translation: CASGERGPNNEQFF.

The V and J genes are TRBV5-6 and TRBJ2-3, with 12 nucleotides matching TRBD2. The CDR3 consists of 16 residues. The J segment lost 4 bases and the V segment lost 4 bases, leaving 7 bases of the junction unmatched. Germline loops: CDR1 SGHDT, CDR2 YYEEEE. In nucleotides, the CDR3 is TGTGCCAGCAGCAGGACTAGCGGGGTCTCGGCAGATACGCAGTATTTT. Translating it yields CASSRTSGVSADTQYF. The full variable domain, its missing parts supplied by reference TRBV5-6 and TRBJ2-3, is DAGVTQSPTHLIKTRGQQVTLRCSPKSGHDTVSWYQQALGQGPQFIFQYYEEEERQRGNFPDRFSGHQFPNYSSELNVNALLLGDSALYLCASSRTSGVSADTQYFGPGTRLTVL.

The chain combines TRBV7-2 with TRBJ2-5, with 10 bases that match TRBD2. With 1 base clipped from V and 6 bases from J, the junction kept 5 bases outside the gene matches. The CDR3 loop spans 15 amino acids. Germline CDR1 and CDR2: SGHTA and FQGNSA. The DNA of the CDR3 is TGTGCCAGCAGCTTAGACAGCGGGGGGGGAAAGACCCAGTACTTC. This codes for CASSLDSGGGKTQYF.

This clonotype was observed a handful of times. This chain connects TRBV5-6 to TRBJ2-7; TRBD2 might be the D (5 bases). V shed 4 bases and J shed 3 bases, with 11 bases lying between them. The CDR3 spans 13 residues. The V gene's germline CDR1 is SGHDT and CDR2 YYEEEE. The CDR3 DNA follows: TGTGCCAGCAGCGCGGGTCCCCACTACGAGCAGTACTTC. It codes for CASSAGPHYEQYF.